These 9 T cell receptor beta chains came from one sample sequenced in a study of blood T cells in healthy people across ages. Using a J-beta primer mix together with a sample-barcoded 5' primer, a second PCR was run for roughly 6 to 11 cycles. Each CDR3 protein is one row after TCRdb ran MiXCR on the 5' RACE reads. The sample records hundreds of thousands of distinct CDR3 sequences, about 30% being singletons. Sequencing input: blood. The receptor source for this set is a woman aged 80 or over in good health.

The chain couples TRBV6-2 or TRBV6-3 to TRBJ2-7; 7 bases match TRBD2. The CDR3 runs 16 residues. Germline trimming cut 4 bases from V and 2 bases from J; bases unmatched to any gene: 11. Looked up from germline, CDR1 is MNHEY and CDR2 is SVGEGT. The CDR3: CASSFPQAGSPYEQYF. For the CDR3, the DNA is TGTGCCAGCAGTTTCCCACAAGCGGGATCTCCCTACGAGCAGTACTTC.

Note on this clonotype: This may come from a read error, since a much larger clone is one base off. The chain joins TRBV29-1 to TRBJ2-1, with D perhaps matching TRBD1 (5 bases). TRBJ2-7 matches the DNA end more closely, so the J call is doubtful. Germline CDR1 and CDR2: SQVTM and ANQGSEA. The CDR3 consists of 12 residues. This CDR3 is CSVDWGYNEQYF. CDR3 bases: TGCAGCGTTGATTGGGGCTACAATGAGCAGTACTTC.

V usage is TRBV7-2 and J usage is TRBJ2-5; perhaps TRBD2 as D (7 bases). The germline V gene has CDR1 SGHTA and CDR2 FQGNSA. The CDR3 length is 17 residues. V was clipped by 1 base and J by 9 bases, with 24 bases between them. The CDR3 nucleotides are TGTGCCAGCAGCTTAGGAGGTCGGGCGGGGGCCCAGCGGGCCCAGTACTTC. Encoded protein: CASSLGGRAGAQRAQYF.

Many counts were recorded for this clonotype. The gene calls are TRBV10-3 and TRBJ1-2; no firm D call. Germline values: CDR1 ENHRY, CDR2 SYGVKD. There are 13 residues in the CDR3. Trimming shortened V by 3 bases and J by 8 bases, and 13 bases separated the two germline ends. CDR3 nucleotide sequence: TGTGCCATCAGTGACAACCCCTCGGGGGGCTACACCTTC. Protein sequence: CAISDNPSGGYTF.

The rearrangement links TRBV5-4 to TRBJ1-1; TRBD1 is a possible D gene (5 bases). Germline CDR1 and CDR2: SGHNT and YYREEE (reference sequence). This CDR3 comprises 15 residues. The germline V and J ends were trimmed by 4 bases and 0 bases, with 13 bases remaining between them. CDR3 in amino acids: CASSLPGTVNTEAFF. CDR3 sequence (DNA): TGTGCCAGCAGCCTGCCCGGGACCGTGAACACTGAAGCTTTCTTT. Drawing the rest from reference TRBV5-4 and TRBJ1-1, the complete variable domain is ETGVTQSPTHLIKTRGQQVTLRCSSQSGHNTVSWYQQALGQGPQFIFQYYREEENGRGNFPPRFSGLQFPNYSSELNVNALELDDSALYLCASSLPGTVNTEAFFGQGTRLTVV.

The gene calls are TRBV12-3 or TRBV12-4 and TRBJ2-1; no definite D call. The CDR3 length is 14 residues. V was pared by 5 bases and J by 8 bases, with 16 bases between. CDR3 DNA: TGTGCCAGCAGTGACGATTCCCAAGGCGATGAGCAGTTCTTC. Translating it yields CASSDDSQGDEQFF.

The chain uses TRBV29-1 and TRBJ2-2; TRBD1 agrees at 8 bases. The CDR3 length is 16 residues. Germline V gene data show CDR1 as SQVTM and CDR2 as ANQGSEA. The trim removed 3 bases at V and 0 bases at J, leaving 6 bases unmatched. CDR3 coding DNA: TGCAGCGTTGATATTCTGACAGGGGCGAACACCGGGGAGCTGTTTTTT. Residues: CSVDILTGANTGELFF.

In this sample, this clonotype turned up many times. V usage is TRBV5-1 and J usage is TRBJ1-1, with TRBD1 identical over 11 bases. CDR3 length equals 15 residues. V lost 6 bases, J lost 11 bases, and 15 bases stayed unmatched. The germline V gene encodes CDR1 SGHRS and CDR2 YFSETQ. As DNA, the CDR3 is TGCGCCAGCACCCCCCTGGGGACAGGGGGGGTCCGGGCTTTCTTT. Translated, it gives CASTPLGTGGVRAFF.

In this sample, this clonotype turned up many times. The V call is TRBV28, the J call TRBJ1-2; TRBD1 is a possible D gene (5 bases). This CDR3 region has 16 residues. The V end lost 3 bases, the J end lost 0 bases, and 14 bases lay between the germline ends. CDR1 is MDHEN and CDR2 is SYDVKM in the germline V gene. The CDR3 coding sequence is TGTGCCAGCAGTTTTGTGGGACTCAGTCCTAACTATGGCTACACCTTC. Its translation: CASSFVGLSPNYGYTF.